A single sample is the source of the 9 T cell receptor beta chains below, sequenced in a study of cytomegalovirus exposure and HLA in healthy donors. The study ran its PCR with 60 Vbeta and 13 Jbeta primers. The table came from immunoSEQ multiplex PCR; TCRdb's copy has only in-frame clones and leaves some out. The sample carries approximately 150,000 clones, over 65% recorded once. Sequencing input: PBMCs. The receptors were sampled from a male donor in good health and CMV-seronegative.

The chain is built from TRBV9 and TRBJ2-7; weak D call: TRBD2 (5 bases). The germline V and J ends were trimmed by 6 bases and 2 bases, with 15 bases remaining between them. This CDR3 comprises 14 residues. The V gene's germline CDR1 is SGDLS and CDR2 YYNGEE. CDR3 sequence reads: CASNKEGSPYEQYF. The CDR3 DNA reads TGTGCCAGCAACAAAGAGGGCAGTCCCTACGAGCAGTACTTC.

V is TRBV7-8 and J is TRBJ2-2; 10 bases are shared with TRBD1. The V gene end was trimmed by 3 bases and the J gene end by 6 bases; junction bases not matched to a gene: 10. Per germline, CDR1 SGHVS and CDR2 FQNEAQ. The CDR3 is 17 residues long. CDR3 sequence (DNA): TGTGCCAGCAGCTTGGACCCGGGACAGGGGAGGGCCGGGGAGCTGTTTTTT. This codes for CASSLDPGQGRAGELFF.

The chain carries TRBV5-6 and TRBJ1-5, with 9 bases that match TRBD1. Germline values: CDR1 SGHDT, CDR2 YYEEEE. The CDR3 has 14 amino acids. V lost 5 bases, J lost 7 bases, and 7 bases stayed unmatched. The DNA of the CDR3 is TGTGCCAGCAGACAACAGGGGGCTGGCCAGCCCCAGCATTTT. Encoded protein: CASRQQGAGQPQHF.

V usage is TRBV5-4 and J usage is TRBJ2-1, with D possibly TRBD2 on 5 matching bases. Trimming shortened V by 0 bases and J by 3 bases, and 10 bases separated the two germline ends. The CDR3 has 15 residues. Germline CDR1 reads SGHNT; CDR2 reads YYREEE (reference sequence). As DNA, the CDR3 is TGTGCCAGCAGCTTGGGGTGGACTGACTACAATGAGCAGTTCTTC. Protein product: CASSLGWTDYNEQFF.

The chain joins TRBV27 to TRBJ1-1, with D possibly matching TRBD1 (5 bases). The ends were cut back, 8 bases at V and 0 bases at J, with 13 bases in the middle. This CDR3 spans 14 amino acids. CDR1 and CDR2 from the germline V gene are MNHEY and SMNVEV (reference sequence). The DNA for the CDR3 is TGTGCCAGCGGCCCGGGACTCCTGAACACTGAAGCTTTCTTT. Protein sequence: CASGPGLLNTEAFF.

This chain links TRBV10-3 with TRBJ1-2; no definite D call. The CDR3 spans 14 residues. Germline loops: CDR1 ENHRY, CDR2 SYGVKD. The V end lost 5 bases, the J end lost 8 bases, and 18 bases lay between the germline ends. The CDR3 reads CAISSSDRLRGYTF. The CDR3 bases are TGTGCCATCAGTTCCTCCGACCGCCTGAGGGGCTACACCTTC.

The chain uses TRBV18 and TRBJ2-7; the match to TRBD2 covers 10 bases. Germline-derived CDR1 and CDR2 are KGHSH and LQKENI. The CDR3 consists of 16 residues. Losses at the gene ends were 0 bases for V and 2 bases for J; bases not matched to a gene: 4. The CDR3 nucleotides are TGTGCCAGCTCACCACCGAGGACTAGCGGCCCCTACGAGCAGTACTTC. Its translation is CASSPPRTSGPYEQYF.

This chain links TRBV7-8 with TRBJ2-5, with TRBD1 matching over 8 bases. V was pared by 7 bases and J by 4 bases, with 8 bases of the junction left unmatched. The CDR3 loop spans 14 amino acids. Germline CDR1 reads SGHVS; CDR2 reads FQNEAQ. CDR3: CASIPTGAGETQYF. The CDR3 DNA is TGTGCCAGCATCCCGACAGGGGCGGGAGAGACCCAGTACTTC.

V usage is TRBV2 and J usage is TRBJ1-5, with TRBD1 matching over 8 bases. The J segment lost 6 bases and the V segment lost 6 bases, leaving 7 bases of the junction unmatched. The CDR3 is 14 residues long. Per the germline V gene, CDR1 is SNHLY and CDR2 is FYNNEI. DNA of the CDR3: TGTGCCAGCAGCCTTGGACAGGGAGGTCAGCCCCAGCATTTT. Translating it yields CASSLGQGGQPQHF.